Listed here is a single T cell receptor (beta chain). This sample was included in a study of T cell clonotyping in hematopoietic cell transplantation. TCRdb's table, derived via immunoSEQ multiplex PCR, lists solely in-frame clones and lacks some. The table has 70,000 or so clones, around 94% seen once. This TCR was recovered from a man aged 50-60 years in good health. Some clones in this sample may be carry-over from other donors' samples. Sequencing used peripheral blood mononuclear cells.

The CDR3 bases are TGTGCCAGCAGCCGGGAGCTCCCTAATGAAAAACTGTTTTTT. This translates into CASSRELPNEKLFF. This chain joins TRBV7-8 and TRBJ1-4; D unclear. The CDR3 extends over 14 amino acids. V lost 5 bases and J 3 bases, leaving 10 bases between the germline ends. Germline V gene lookup returns CDR1 SGHVS and CDR2 FQNEAQ. The entire variable domain, with the rest obtained from reference TRBV7-8 and TRBJ1-4, is as follows: GAGVSQSPRYKVAKRGQDVALRCDPISGHVSLFWYQQALGQGPEFLTYFQNEAQLDKSGLPSDRFFAERPEGSVSTLKIQRTQQEDSAVYLCASSRELPNEKLFFGSGTQLSVL.